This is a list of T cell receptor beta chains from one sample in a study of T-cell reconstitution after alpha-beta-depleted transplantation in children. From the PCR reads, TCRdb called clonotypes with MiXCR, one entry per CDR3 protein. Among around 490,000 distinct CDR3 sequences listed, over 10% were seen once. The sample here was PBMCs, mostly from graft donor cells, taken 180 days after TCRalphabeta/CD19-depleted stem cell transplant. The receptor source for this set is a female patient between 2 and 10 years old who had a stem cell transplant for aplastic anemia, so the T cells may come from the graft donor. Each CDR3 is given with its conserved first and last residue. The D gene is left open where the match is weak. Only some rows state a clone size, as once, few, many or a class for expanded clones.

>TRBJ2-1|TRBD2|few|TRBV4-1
CASSQVQLAGDNEQFF
TGCGCCAGCAGCCAAGTACAACTAGCGGGGGACAATGAGCAGTTCTTC
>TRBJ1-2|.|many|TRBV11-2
CASSLDFYLYGYTF
TGTGCCAGCAGCTTAGATTTTTACCTCTATGGCTACACCTTC
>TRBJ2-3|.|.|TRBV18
CASSATGSTDTQYF
TGTGCCAGCTCAGCCACAGGGAGCACAGATACGCAGTATTTT
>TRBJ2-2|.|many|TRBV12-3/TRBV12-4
CASSFRTQNTGELFF
TGTGCCAGCAGTTTCCGGACACAAAACACCGGGGAGCTGTTTTTT
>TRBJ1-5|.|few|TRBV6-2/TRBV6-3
CASSYSGLRSNQPQHF
TGTGCCAGCAGTTACAGCGGGTTGCGTAGCAATCAGCCCCAGCATTTT
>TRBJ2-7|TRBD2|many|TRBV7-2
CASSNSGGRSYEQYF
TGTGCCAGCAGCAATAGCGGGGGGCGATCCTACGAGCAGTACTTC
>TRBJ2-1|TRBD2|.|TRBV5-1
CASSLRLTVAGGPYNEQFF
TGCGCCAGCAGCTTGAGGTTAACGGTAGCGGGGGGACCCTACAATGAGCAGTTCTTC
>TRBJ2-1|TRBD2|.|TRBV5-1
CASSLEWSMGGPGNEQFF
TGCGCCAGCAGCTTGGAATGGAGCATGGGAGGGCCGGGCAATGAGCAGTTCTTC
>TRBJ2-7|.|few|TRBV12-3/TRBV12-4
CASTNRVNSYEQYF
TGTGCCAGCACCAACAGGGTTAACTCCTACGAGCAGTACTTC
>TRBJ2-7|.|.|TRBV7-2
CASSFPVSEEQYF
TGTGCCAGCAGCTTCCCCGTGTCTGAGGAGCAGTACTTC
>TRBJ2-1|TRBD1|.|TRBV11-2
CASTPGRLGQEYNEQFF
TGTGCCAGCACCCCCGGTCGATTGGGACAGGAGTACAATGAGCAGTTCTTC
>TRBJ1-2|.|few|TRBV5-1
CASSGARGFYGYTF
TGCGCCAGCAGCGGCGCCAGGGGATTCTATGGCTACACCTTC
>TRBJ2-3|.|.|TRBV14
CASSQAASTDTQYF
TGTGCCAGCAGCCAAGCTGCGAGCACAGATACGCAGTATTTT
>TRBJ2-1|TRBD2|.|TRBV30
CAWSVPRTSGRAREQFF
TGTGCCTGGAGTGTACCGCGGACTAGCGGGAGGGCTCGAGAGCAGTTCTTC
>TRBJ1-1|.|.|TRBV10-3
CAISERGGDTEAFF
TGTGCCATCAGTGAAAGGGGAGGCGACACTGAAGCTTTCTTT
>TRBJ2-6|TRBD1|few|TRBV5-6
CASRELRDRASGANVLTF
TGTGCCAGCAGAGAACTTCGGGACAGGGCTTCTGGGGCCAACGTCCTGACTTTC
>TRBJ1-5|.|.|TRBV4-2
CASSQDQAGYNQPQHF
TGTGCCAGCAGCCAAGATCAGGCGGGGTACAATCAGCCCCAGCATTTT
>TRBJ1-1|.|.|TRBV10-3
CAISEDRLNTEAFF
TGTGCCATCAGCGAAGACAGATTGAACACTGAAGCTTTCTTT
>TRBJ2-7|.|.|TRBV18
CASSPTAGQTSEQYF
TGTGCCAGCTCACCTACAGCAGGACAGACATCGGAGCAGTACTTC
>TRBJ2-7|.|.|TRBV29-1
CSGSEGYEQYF
TGCAGCGGCTCCGAGGGCTACGAGCAGTACTTC
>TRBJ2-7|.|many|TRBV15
CATSRGEGQQYF
TGTGCCACCAGCAGAGGCGAGGGACAGCAGTACTTC
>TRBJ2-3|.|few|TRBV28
CASSLTSPADTQYF
TGTGCCAGCAGTTTAACATCCCCAGCAGATACGCAGTATTTT
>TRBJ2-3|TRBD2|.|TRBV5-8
CASSLILAGGPSDTQYF
TGTGCCAGCAGCTTAATACTAGCGGGGGGACCCAGTGATACGCAGTATTTT
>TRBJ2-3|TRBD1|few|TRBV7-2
CASSRDDQGADTQYF
TGTGCCAGCAGCCGCGATGATCAGGGGGCAGATACGCAGTATTTT